This TCR beta chain was recovered during a study of OX40 agonist ivuxolimab in advanced cancers. The CDR3 is 10 amino acids. Germline loops: CDR1 DFQATT, CDR2 SNEGSKA (reference sequence). Trimming cost V 6 bases and J 4 bases, with 6 bases left between them. Using immunoSEQ multiplex PCR, the repertoire was profiled, and TCRdb retains in-frame clones only, with some absent. Counted here are 65,000 to 70,000 clones, roughly 90% occurring once; the ten biggest clones make up over 9.5%. This specimen consisted of CD4+ or CD8+ T cells sorted from blood, obtained in a trial of the OX40 agonist ivuxolimab. The clonotype was recovered from an adult with an advanced solid tumor such as melanoma, head and neck, liver or kidney cancer. The V gene is TRBV20-1, the J gene TRBJ1-2; D gene unclear. CDR3 DNA sequence: TGCAGTGCCTACAGCTATGGCTACACCTTC. Translated, it gives CSAYSYGYTF.